The next 31 T cell receptor beta chains were all read from a single sample in a study of blood T cell repertoires in COVID-19. TCRdb's copy holds only in-frame clones and misses some; the assay was immunoSEQ multiplex PCR. In the table there are some 140,000 clones, approximately 82% of which are singletons. Material: peripheral blood. The receptors stem from a man in his fifties or sixties who had recovered from COVID-19.

This chain links TRBV6-2 or TRBV6-3 with TRBJ2-3; 12 positions agree with TRBD2. Germline trimming cut 4 bases from V and 1 base from J; bases unmatched to any gene: 6. Germline V gene sequence: CDR1 MNHEY, CDR2 SVGEGT. The CDR3 runs to 17 residues. The CDR3 loop is CASSFTSGGLRTDTQYF. DNA of the CDR3: TGTGCCAGCAGTTTCACTAGCGGGGGGCTACGCACAGATACGCAGTATTTT.

This clone was counted ten times or more. This chain connects TRBV6-2 or TRBV6-3 to TRBJ2-2; D gene uncertain. There are 13 residues in the CDR3. The germline V gene encodes CDR1 MNHEY and CDR2 SVGEGT. V was pared by 1 base and J by 6 bases, with 6 bases between. The chain's CDR3 is CASSYWLPGELFF. In DNA form, the CDR3 reads TGTGCCAGCAGTTACTGGCTTCCCGGGGAGCTGTTTTTT.

The chain couples TRBV19 to TRBJ2-1; 8 nucleotides align to TRBD2. Per germline, CDR1 LNHDA and CDR2 SQIVND (reference sequence). The CDR3 has 15 amino acids. Unmatched junction bases numbered 2, after V lost 1 base and J lost 3 bases. CDR3 nucleotide sequence: TGTGCCAGTAGTATAGGCGGGAGGATCTACAATGAGCAGTTCTTC. Its translation is CASSIGGRIYNEQFF.

A single count supports this clone. The genes are TRBV7-2 and TRBJ2-3; D perhaps matches TRBD1 (6 bases). CDR1 is SGHTA, CDR2 FQGNSA, per germline. The CDR3 has 15 residues. The germline V and J ends were trimmed by 4 bases and 2 bases, with 13 bases remaining between them. Here the CDR3 reads CASSSRDTITDTQYF. For the CDR3, the DNA is TGTGCCAGCAGCTCTCGGGACACTATCACAGATACGCAGTATTTT. The whole variable domain, remainder taken from reference TRBV7-2 and TRBJ2-3, is GAGVSQSPSNKVTEKGKDVELRCDPISGHTALYWYRQSLGQGLEFLIYFQGNSAPDKSGLPSDRFSAERTGGSVSTLTIQRTQQEDSAVYLCASSSRDTITDTQYFGPGTRLTVL.

There are a few counts of this clone. The chain links TRBV20-1 to TRBJ2-3; 8 nucleotides align to TRBD2. Germline V gene data show CDR1 as DFQATT and CDR2 as SNEGSKA (reference sequence). CDR3 length: 14 amino acids. V gave up 3 bases and J gave up 3 bases; unmatched junction bases: 5. CDR3 in amino acids: CSASSSGITDTQYF. The CDR3 nucleotides are TGCAGTGCTAGTAGTAGCGGGATTACAGATACGCAGTATTTT.

The CDR3 loop reads CASSQDLVGRASVNTEAFF. The CDR3 DNA reads TGCGCCAGCAGCCAAGATCTGGTAGGCAGGGCGTCTGTGAACACTGAAGCTTTCTTT. The rearrangement uses TRBV4-3 and TRBJ1-1; a weak D match, TRBD1 (5 bases). CDR1 is LGHNA, CDR2 YSLEER, per germline. Trimming removed 0 bases from V and 0 bases from J, with 20 bases in between. The CDR3 totals 19 residues.

V and J are TRBV5-6 and TRBJ2-5, with 11 bases fitting TRBD2. The CDR3 has 16 amino acids. Trimming at V came to 2 bases and at J to 5 bases, leaving 8 bases not matched to a gene. Germline loops: CDR1 SGHDT, CDR2 YYEEEE. The chain's CDR3 is CASSFRSSGRWETQYF. As DNA, the CDR3 is TGTGCCAGCAGCTTTCGGTCTAGCGGGAGGTGGGAGACCCAGTACTTC.

This chain uses TRBV7-2 with TRBJ2-3, with 10 bases identical to TRBD2. This CDR3 contains 16 residues. The junction had 6 bases not matched to a gene; V was cut back by 4 bases and J by 2 bases. CDR1 is SGHTA and CDR2 is FQGNSA in the germline V gene. The CDR3, as DNA: TGTGCCAGCAGCTCGGGACTAGCGACCCACACAGATACGCAGTATTTT. Protein product: CASSSGLATHTDTQYF.

As concerns this clone: The same CDR3 also results from other DNA sequences found in this sample. This rearrangement joins TRBV5-1 to TRBJ2-5; D remains unclear. CDR1 and CDR2 from the germline V gene are SGHRS and YFSETQ. The CDR3 is 11 amino acids. V was pared by 2 bases and J by 5 bases, with 4 bases between. CDR3 in DNA: TGCGCCAGCAGCTTACTGGAGACCCAGTACTTC. It translates to CASSLLETQYF.

V and J are TRBV28 and TRBJ2-5; D is ambiguous. Germline assignment: CDR1 MDHEN and CDR2 SYDVKM. The ends were cut back, 5 bases at V and 5 bases at J, with 15 bases in the middle. The CDR3 spans 14 residues. In DNA, the CDR3 is TGTGCCAGCAGTCTTATTGGTAACGGGGAGACCCAGTACTTC. Translated, it gives CASSLIGNGETQYF.

V gene TRBV18 combines with J gene TRBJ2-3, with D maybe TRBD1 (6 bases). V shed 8 bases and J shed 3 bases, with 15 bases lying between them. The CDR3 is 14 residues long. CDR1 KGHSH and CDR2 LQKENI come from the germline V gene. The CDR3 bases are TGTGCCAGCACAAGACAGGCCTTTACAGATACGCAGTATTTT. Amino acid sequence: CASTRQAFTDTQYF.

The CDR3 DNA follows: TGTGCCAGCAGTCCTGGACAGTCCACAGATACGCAGTATTTT. Its protein is CASSPGQSTDTQYF. J is TRBJ2-3 and V is TRBV9, with a tentative D call TRBD1 (6 bases). Germline V CDR1 and CDR2: SGDLS, YYNGEE. CDR3 size: 14 residues. Between the trimmed V and J ends, which lost 5 bases and 2 bases, there was a span of 12 bases.

The genes are TRBV20-1 and TRBJ1-2; 8 nucleotides line up with TRBD1. V dropped 7 bases and J dropped 8; count of bases not matched to a gene: 6. Germline V gives CDR1 DFQATT, CDR2 SNEGSKA (reference sequence). The CDR3 spans 11 residues. The CDR3 spells CSVRDRNGYTF. The CDR3 nucleotides are TGCAGTGTAAGGGACAGGAACGGCTACACCTTC.

This clone was found many times. This chain links TRBV9 with TRBJ2-7; 8 nucleotides agree with TRBD1. V was clipped by 3 bases and J by 4 bases; unmatched bases: 9. The CDR3 is made up of 15 amino acids. CDR1 SGDLS and CDR2 YYNGEE come from the germline V gene. This CDR3 is CASSASTGGGYEQYF. The CDR3 DNA follows: TGTGCCAGCAGCGCATCAACAGGGGGTGGTTACGAGCAGTACTTC.

This clone was seen once. The chain carries TRBV5-1 and TRBJ2-5; D is possibly TRBD1 (6 bases). The CDR3 runs to 14 residues. Germline values: CDR1 SGHRS, CDR2 YFSETQ. V gave up 2 bases and J gave up 7 bases, with 15 bases separating them. The CDR3 loop reads CASSFPGQPRTQYF. In DNA form, the CDR3 reads TGCGCCAGCAGCTTTCCTGGACAGCCTAGGACCCAGTACTTC.

This clone was recorded once. The chain recombines TRBV3-1 (or the pseudogene TRBV3-2) with TRBJ1-5, with D hard to call. The CDR3 spans 13 residues. V lost 1 base to trimming and J lost 7 bases, with 8 bases between them. Germline V gene lookup returns CDR1 LGHDT and CDR2 YNNKEL (reference sequence). The CDR3 sequence is CASSQAPPQPQHF. CDR3 nucleotide sequence: TGTGCCAGCAGCCAAGCCCCTCCCCAGCCCCAGCATTTT.

Of note for this clone: Within the sample, other DNA sequences also encode this same CDR3. J is TRBJ1-5 and V is TRBV19; maybe TRBD1 (6 bases). V was cut by 4 bases and J by 4 bases, with 8 bases left in between. Germline CDR1 is LNHDA and CDR2 is SQIVND (reference sequence). There are 13 residues in the CDR3. This chain's CDR3 is CASSKGGNQPQHF. The CDR3 bases are TGTGCCAGTAGTAAAGGGGGAAATCAGCCCCAGCATTTT.

In this sample, this clone turned up many times. The V call is TRBV7-8, the J call TRBJ2-2; 8 bases align to TRBD1. Germline trimming cut 4 bases from V and 1 base from J; bases unmatched to any gene: 11. CDR3 length: 18 amino acids. Germline-derived CDR1 and CDR2 are SGHVS and FQNEAQ. In nucleotides, the CDR3 is TGTGCCAGCAGCTATCACCGCGGACAGGGATTGAACACCGGGGAGCTGTTTTTT. Protein product: CASSYHRGQGLNTGELFF.

The J gene is TRBJ2-2, the V gene TRBV19; a weak D match, TRBD1 (5 bases). The CDR3 spans 16 residues. Germline CDR1 reads LNHDA; CDR2 reads SQIVND (reference sequence). V was cut by 8 bases and J by 1 base, with 17 bases left in between. The CDR3 protein is CASLTTAGRNTGELFF. The CDR3, as DNA: TGTGCCAGTTTAACGACGGCAGGGCGGAACACCGGGGAGCTGTTTTTT.

With regard to this clone: At the DNA level, this CDR3 is encoded by other sequences in the same sample as well. The chain is built from TRBV27 and TRBJ2-7, with 8 bases lining up with TRBD2. The junction had 7 bases not matched to a gene; V was cut back by 8 bases and J by 4 bases. Germline V gives CDR1 MNHEY, CDR2 SMNVEV (reference sequence). This CDR3 has 13 residues. The CDR3 coding sequence is TGTGCCAGCCGCACTAGCGGTAGATACGAGCAGTACTTC. It is translated as CASRTSGRYEQYF.

V usage is TRBV19 and J usage is TRBJ2-2; 7 bases agree with TRBD1. The CDR3 has 16 amino acids. The V gene's germline CDR1 is LNHDA and CDR2 SQIVND (reference sequence). The V and J ends lost 3 bases and 3 bases, in that order; junction bases with no gene match: 7. CDR3 amino acids: CASSITGEWDTGELFF. For the CDR3, the DNA is TGTGCCAGTAGTATTACAGGGGAATGGGACACCGGGGAGCTGTTTTTT.

This chain connects TRBV11-3 to TRBJ2-5, with 8 bases lining up with TRBD1. Trimming took 5 bases from V and 5 from J; bases not matched to a gene: 7. This CDR3 is 14 amino acids long. Germline-derived CDR1 and CDR2 are SGHNT and YENEEA. The DNA for the CDR3 is TGTGCCAGCAGCCCCCACCAGGGGGCTGAGACCCAGTACTTC. This sequence encodes CASSPHQGAETQYF.

This rearrangement joins TRBV6-2 or TRBV6-3 to TRBJ2-4, with TRBD2 identical over 9 bases. There are 21 residues in the CDR3. The V and J ends lost 4 bases and 1 base, in that order; junction bases with no gene match: 20. CDR1 is MNHEY, CDR2 SVGEGT, per germline. CDR3 nucleotide sequence: TGTGCCAGCAGTTTTCCTCTAGAGGGGACTAGCCAGTTTACCGCCAAAAACATTCAGTACTTC. Its protein is CASSFPLEGTSQFTAKNIQYF.

The chain has TRBV28 and TRBJ1-1; D unresolved. This CDR3 contains 15 residues. In germline, CDR1 is MDHEN, CDR2 SYDVKM. With 0 bases removed from V and 4 bases from J, the gap between germline ends came to 12 bases. The CDR3 sequence is CASSLWSTGSTEAFF. DNA of the CDR3: TGTGCCAGCAGTTTATGGTCAACGGGGAGCACTGAAGCTTTCTTT. The full variable domain, its missing parts supplied by reference TRBV28 and TRBJ1-1, is DVKVTQSSRYLVKRTGEKVFLECVQDMDHENMFWYRQDPGLGLRLIYFSYDVKMKEKGDIPEGYSVSREKKERFSLILESASTNQTSMYLCASSLWSTGSTEAFFGQGTRLTVV.

V is TRBV7-3 and J is TRBJ1-3, with 10 bases aligning to TRBD1. With 4 bases clipped from V and 2 bases from J, the junction kept 5 bases outside the gene matches. Germline lookup yields CDR1 SGHTA and CDR2 FQGTGA. The CDR3 runs 16 residues. The CDR3, as DNA: TGTGCCAGCAGCTCTTTAGGACAGGGGGCTGGAAACACCATATATTTT. Its protein product is CASSSLGQGAGNTIYF.

The genes are TRBV4-1 and TRBJ1-2, with 7 nucleotides matching TRBD1. The CDR3 has 15 amino acids. Germline CDR1 is MGHRA and CDR2 is YSYEKL. Trimming cost V 1 base and J 1 base; bases outside gene matches: 3. The chain's CDR3 is CASSQGTGLNYGYTF. DNA for the CDR3: TGCGCCAGCAGCCAAGGGACAGGCCTTAACTATGGCTACACCTTC.

The J gene is TRBJ1-2, the V gene TRBV27; D may be TRBD1 (5 bases). Per the germline V gene, CDR1 is MNHEY and CDR2 is SMNVEV (reference sequence). The CDR3 covers 13 residues. V was clipped by 5 bases and J by 8 bases, with 15 bases between them. The CDR3, as DNA: TGTGCCAGCAGTCCGGAATCTTGGGGCGGCTACACCTTC. This encodes CASSPESWGGYTF.

The sample holds a few counts of this clone. The V and J genes are TRBV6-2 or TRBV6-3 and TRBJ1-1, with a tentative D call TRBD1 (6 bases). The V gene's germline CDR1 is MNHEY and CDR2 SVGEGT. V dropped 0 bases and J dropped 5 bases, with 10 bases sitting between them. The CDR3 has 14 residues. The DNA for the CDR3 is TGTGCCAGCAGTTACTCTGGGGGCCGGACTGAAGCTTTCTTT. Translated: CASSYSGGRTEAFF.

The CDR3 nucleotides are TGTGCCAGCAGCGAGAGAGAAATGACTAACTATGGCTACACCTTC. Protein: CASSEREMTNYGYTF. This chain joins TRBV9 and TRBJ1-2; the D is unclear. There are 15 residues in the CDR3. The germline CDR1 and CDR2 sequences are SGDLS and YYNGEE. Trimming pared 3 bases from V and 0 bases from J, leaving 12 bases between.

Details on this clone: This is likely a read error, given that the CDR3 carries no conserved phenylalanine or tryptophan at its end. DNA for the CDR3: TGTGCCAGCAGCTTAAGGGGGATGGGGCAGCCCCAGCATTCT. It specifies CASSLRGMGQPQHS. V gene TRBV7-2 combines with J gene TRBJ1-5; D perhaps matches TRBD1 (6 bases). CDR1 and CDR2 (germline): SGHTA, FQGNSA. V lost 2 bases, J lost 7 bases, and 12 bases lay in between. The CDR3 has 14 residues.

This clone has only a few counts. This sequence joins TRBV4-2 and TRBJ2-5, with 7 bases that match TRBD2. The junction had 10 bases not matched to a gene; V was cut back by 4 bases and J by 5 bases. Germline assignment: CDR1 LGHNA and CDR2 YNFKEQ. This CDR3 spans 15 amino acids. DNA of the CDR3: TGTGCCAGCAGCCTGGCCTCTAGCGGTGGGGAGACCCAGTACTTC. The encoded protein is CASSLASSGGETQYF.